This T cell receptor beta chain originates from a study of T cell responses to AZD1222 COVID-19 vaccine. Study results and limitations: Donors were chiefly white British, with a greater number of females, and clonal diversity was perhaps underestimated.

Profiled with immunoSEQ multiplex PCR; TCRdb holds only in-frame clones, not every one. The sample records about 140,000 clones, about 90% being singletons. The CDR3 totals 11 residues. Trimming removed 6 bases at V and 7 bases at J, with 9 bases between. Germline V lookup: CDR1 MNHEY, CDR2 SVGAGI. This clone has just a few counts. What it recognizes is unknown. The TCR originated in an adult in good health. The chain is built from TRBV6-5 and TRBJ1-1; D not resolved. Sequences were derived from peripheral blood, sampled on day 0 of AZD1222 vaccination. This CDR3 reads CASRYLDEAFF. The DNA of the CDR3 is TGTGCCAGCAGATACCTGGATGAAGCTTTCTTT.